This entry features one T cell receptor (beta chain) sequence. The CDR3 spans 11 residues. Germline CDR1 is MNHNS and CDR2 is SASEGT. The germline V and J ends were trimmed by 1 base and 6 bases, with 4 bases remaining between them. This sample was taken from a study of cytomegalovirus exposure and HLA in healthy donors. Sequenced by immunoSEQ multiplex PCR; TCRdb stores in-frame clones only, minus some. The table shows more than 200,000 clones, with 90% occurring only once. The receptor was isolated from a woman in her twenties or thirties in good health and CMV-seronegative. The specimen sequenced was PBMCs. The rearrangement uses TRBV6-1 and TRBJ2-7; D is ambiguous. In nucleotides, the CDR3 is TGTGCCAGCAGTGAAGTGGGCGAGCAGTACTTC. It codes for CASSEVGEQYF.